This entry features one T cell receptor (beta chain) sequence. The antigen remains unidentified. This sample was taken from a study of T cells after yellow fever vaccination. Conversion of TCR transcripts into cDNA relied on 5'RACE template switching, which added a universal primer site and UMIs. One entry per CDR3 protein, called by TCRdb with MiXCR from the 5' RACE reads. The repertoire holds tens of thousands of distinct CDR3 sequences, with about 6.6% as singletons. Study-level points and caveats: One caveat is that FACS-sorted repertoires could contain abundant clonotypes contaminating from the bulk population.

The sequenced sample was CD8+ T cells sorted from PBMCs, obtained about 5 days after the first yellow fever vaccination. The source is a man younger than 35 who received the YFV17D yellow fever vaccine.

The CDR3: CASSSGAAGTHF. The CDR3 bases are TGTGCCAGCAGTTCGGGGGCCGCGGGGACGCATTTT. The chain combines TRBV6-2 or TRBV6-3 with TRBJ1-5; possible D gene TRBD1, 6 bases. Deletions cut 4 bases from V and 15 bases from J, with 16 bases between. CDR3 length: 12 amino acids. Germline CDR1 reads MNHEY; CDR2 reads SVGEGT.